The clone carrying this T cell receptor (beta chain) appeared a single time. The sample is drawn from a study of control samples from healthy donors and cancer patients. The data were produced by immunoSEQ multiplex PCR, yet TCRdb's version contains in-frame clones alone and is incomplete. This table holds 150,000 to 200,000 clones, approximately 96% found once. The CDR3 length is 14 residues. V shed 1 base and J shed 1 base, with 8 bases lying between them. Germline V gives CDR1 LNHDA, CDR2 SQIVND (reference sequence). The receptor was derived from a woman between 35 and 50 years old in good health. The sequenced material came from blood. J is TRBJ2-7 and V is TRBV19, with D possibly TRBD2 on 5 matching bases. The CDR3 loop reads CASSIVRTSYEQYF. As DNA, the CDR3 is TGTGCCAGTAGTATAGTGCGGACTTCCTACGAGCAGTACTTC.